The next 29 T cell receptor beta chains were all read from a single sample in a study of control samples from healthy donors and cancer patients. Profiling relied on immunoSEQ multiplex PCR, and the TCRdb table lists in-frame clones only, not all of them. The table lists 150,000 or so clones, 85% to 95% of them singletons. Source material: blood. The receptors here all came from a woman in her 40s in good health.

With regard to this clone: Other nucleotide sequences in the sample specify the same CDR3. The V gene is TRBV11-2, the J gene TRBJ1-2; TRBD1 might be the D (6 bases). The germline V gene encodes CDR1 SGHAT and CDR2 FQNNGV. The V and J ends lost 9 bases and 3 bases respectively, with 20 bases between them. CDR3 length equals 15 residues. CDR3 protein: CASSGPGRGDYGYTF. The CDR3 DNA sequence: TGTGCCAGTAGCGGCCCAGGAAGGGGGGACTATGGCTACACCTTC.

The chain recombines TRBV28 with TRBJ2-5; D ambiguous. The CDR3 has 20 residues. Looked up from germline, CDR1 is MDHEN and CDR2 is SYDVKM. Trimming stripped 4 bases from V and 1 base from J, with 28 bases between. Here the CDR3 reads CASSSLFETGTKMAQETQYF. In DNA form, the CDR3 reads TGTGCCAGCAGTTCCCTCTTCGAGACCGGAACGAAAATGGCCCAAGAGACCCAGTACTTC. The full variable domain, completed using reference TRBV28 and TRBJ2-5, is DVKVTQSSRYLVKRTGEKVFLECVQDMDHENMFWYRQDPGLGLRLIYFSYDVKMKEKGDIPEGYSVSREKKERFSLILESASTNQTSMYLCASSSLFETGTKMAQETQYFGPGTRLLVL.

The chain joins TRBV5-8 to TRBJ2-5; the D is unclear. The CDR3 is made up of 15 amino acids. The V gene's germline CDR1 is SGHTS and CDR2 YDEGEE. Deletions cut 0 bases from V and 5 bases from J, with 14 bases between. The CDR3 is CASSLGSSAVETQYF. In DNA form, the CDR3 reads TGTGCCAGCAGCTTGGGGTCCTCGGCGGTGGAGACCCAGTACTTC.

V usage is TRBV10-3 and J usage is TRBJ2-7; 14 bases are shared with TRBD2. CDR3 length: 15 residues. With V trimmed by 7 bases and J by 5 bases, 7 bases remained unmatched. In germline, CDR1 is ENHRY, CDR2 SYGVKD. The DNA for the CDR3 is TGTGCCATCACCGGGACTAGCGGGAGTCTCAACGAGCAGTACTTC. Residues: CAITGTSGSLNEQYF.

The CDR3 DNA follows: TGTGCCAGCAGCTGGGGAGCCCGGGGGACCCAGTACTTC. Encoded protein: CASSWGARGTQYF. The rearrangement uses TRBV21-1 and TRBJ2-5; the D call in the table, TRBD2, was not verified against the DNA. TRBV21-1 represents a pseudogene. The length of the CDR3 is 13 residues.

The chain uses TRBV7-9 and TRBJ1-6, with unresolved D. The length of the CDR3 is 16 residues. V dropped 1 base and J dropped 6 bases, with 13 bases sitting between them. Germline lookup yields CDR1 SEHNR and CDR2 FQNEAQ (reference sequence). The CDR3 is CASSLVPTVSNSPLHF. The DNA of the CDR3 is TGTGCCAGCAGCTTAGTCCCTACAGTGAGTAATTCACCCCTCCACTTT.

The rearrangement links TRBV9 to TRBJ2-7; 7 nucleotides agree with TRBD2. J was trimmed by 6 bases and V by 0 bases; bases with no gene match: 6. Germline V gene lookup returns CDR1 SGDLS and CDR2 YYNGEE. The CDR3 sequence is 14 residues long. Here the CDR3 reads CASSVGGGSREQYF. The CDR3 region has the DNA TGTGCCAGCAGCGTAGGCGGCGGGAGTCGCGAGCAGTACTTC.

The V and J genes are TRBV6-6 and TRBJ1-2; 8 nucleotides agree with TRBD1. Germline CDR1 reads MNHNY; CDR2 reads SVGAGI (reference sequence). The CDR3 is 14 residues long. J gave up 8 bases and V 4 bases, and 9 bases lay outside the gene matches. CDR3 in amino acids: CASSSGTGQGGYTF. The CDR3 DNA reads TGTGCCAGCAGTTCCGGGACAGGCCAGGGGGGCTACACCTTC.

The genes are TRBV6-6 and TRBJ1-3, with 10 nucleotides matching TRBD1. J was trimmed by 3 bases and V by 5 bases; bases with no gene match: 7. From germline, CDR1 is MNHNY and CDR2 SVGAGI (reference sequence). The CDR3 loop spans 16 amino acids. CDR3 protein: CASSITGTGDGNTIYF. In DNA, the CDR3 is TGTGCCAGCAGTATAACCGGGACAGGGGATGGAAACACCATATATTTT.

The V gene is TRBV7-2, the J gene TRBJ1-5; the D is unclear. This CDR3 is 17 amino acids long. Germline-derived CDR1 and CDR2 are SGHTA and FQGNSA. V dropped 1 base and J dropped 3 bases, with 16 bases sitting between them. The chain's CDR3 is CASSLEVSRQLNQPQHF. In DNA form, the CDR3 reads TGTGCCAGCAGCTTAGAGGTGTCCAGGCAGCTCAATCAGCCCCAGCATTTT.

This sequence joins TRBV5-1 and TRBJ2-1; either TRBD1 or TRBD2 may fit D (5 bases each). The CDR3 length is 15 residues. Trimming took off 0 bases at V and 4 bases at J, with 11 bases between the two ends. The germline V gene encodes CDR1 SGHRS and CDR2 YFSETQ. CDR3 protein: CASSLGMGPYNEQFF. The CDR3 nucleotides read TGCGCCAGCAGCTTGGGGATGGGACCTTACAATGAGCAGTTCTTC.

CDR3 protein: CASSLSHSSSPLHF. CDR3 in DNA: TGTGCCAGCAGCTTAAGTCACAGTAGTTCACCCCTCCACTTT. V gene TRBV7-9 combines with J gene TRBJ1-6; unclear D gene. V was clipped by 2 bases and J by 9 bases, with 11 bases between them. This CDR3 is 14 amino acids long. Germline V gene data show CDR1 as SEHNR and CDR2 as FQNEAQ (reference sequence).

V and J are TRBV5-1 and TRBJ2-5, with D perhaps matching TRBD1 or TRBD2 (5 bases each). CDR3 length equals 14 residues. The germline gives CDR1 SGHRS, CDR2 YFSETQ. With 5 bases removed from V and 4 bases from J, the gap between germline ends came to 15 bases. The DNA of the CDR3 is TGCGCCAGCAGTCCCGGGACCCCCGTAGAGACCCAGTACTTC. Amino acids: CASSPGTPVETQYF.

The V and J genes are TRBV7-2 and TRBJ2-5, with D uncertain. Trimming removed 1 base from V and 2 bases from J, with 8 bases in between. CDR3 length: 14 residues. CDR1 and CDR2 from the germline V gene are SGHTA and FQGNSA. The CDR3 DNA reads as TGTGCCAGCAGCTTAGTAGGACGTCAAGAGACCCAGTACTTC. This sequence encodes CASSLVGRQETQYF.

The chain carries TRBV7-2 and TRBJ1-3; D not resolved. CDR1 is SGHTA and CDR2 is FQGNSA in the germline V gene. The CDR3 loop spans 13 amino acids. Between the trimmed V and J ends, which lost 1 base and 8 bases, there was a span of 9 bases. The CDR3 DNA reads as TGTGCCAGCAGCTTAGAATCGATTTACACCATATATTTT. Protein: CASSLESIYTIYF.

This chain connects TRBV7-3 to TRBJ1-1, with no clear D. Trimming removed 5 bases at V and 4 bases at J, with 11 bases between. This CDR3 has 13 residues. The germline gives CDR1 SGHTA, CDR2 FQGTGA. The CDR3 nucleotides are TGTGCCAGCAGCCCATGGAGGTTCACTGAAGCTTTCTTT. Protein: CASSPWRFTEAFF.

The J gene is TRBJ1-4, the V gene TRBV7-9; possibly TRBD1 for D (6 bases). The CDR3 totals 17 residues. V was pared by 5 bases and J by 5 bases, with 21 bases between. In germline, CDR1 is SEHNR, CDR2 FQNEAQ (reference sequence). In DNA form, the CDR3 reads TGTGCCAGCAGCATTCCCACCAGGGGACGAGAAAATGAAAAACTGTTTTTT. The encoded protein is CASSIPTRGRENEKLFF.

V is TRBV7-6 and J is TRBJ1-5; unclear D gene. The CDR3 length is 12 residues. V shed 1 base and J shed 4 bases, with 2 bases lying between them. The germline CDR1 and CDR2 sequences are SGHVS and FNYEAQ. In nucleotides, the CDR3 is TGTGCCAGCAGCTTAGTAAATCAGCCCCAGCATTTT. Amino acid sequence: CASSLVNQPQHF.

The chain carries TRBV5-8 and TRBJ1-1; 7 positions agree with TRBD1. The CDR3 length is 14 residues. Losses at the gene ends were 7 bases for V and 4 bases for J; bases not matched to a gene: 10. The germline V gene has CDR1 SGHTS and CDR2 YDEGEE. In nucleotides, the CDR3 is TGTGCCAGCGGCCGACGGACAGGCACCACTGAAGCTTTCTTT. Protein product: CASGRRTGTTEAFF.

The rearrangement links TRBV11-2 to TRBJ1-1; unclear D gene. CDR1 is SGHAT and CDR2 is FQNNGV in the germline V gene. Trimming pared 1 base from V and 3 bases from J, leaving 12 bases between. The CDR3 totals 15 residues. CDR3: CASSLGPQLHTEAFF. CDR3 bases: TGTGCCAGCAGCTTAGGTCCTCAGCTACACACTGAAGCTTTCTTT.

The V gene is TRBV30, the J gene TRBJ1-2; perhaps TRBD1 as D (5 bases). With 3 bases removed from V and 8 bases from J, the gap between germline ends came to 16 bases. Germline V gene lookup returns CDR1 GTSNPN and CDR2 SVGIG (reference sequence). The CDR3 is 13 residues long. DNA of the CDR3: TGTGCCTGGAGCACCTGGGGGAGTCAGGGCTACACCTTC. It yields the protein CAWSTWGSQGYTF.

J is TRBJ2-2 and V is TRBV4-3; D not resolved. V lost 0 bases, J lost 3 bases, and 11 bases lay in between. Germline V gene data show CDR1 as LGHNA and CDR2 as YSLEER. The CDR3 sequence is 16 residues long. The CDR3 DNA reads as TGCGCCAGCAGCCAAGATCTTGGTAAAGACACCGGGGAGCTGTTTTTT. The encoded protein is CASSQDLGKDTGELFF.

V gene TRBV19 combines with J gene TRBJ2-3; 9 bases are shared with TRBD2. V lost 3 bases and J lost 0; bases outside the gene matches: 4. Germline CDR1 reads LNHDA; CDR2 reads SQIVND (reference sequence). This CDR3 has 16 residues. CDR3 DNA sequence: TGTGCCAGTAGTATCGGGAGCGGGAGGAGCACAGATACGCAGTATTTT. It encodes CASSIGSGRSTDTQYF.

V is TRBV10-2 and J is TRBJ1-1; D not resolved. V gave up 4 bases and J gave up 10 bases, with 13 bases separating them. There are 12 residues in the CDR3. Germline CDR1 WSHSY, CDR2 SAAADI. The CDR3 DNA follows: TGCGCCAGCAGTGCCCCGGGCACCCGAGCTTTCTTT. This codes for CASSAPGTRAFF.

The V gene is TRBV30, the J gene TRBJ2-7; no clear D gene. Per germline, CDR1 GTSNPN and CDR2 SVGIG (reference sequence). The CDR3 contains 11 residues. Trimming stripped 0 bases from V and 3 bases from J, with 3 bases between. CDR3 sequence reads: CAWSVSYEQYF. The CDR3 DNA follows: TGTGCCTGGAGTGTAAGCTACGAGCAGTACTTC.

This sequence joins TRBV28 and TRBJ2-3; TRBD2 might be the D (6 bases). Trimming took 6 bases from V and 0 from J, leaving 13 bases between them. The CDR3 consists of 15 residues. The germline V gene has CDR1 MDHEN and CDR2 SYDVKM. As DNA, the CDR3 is TGTGCCAGCAGCACTGCGGGGCCTAGCACAGATACGCAGTATTTT. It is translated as CASSTAGPSTDTQYF.

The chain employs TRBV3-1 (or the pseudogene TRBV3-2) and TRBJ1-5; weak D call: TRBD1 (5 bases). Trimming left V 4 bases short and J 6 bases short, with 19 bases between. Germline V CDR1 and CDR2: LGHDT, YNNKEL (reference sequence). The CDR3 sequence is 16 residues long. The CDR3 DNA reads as TGTGCCAGCAGCCGGGACCTCCGGGGGAGGTTTCAGCCCCAGCATTTT. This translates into CASSRDLRGRFQPQHF.

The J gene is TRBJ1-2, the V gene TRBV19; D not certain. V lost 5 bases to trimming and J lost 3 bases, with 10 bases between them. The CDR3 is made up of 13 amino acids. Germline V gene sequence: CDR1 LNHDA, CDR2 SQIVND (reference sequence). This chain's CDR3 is CASSGSEYYGYTF. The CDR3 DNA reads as TGTGCCAGTAGTGGTAGTGAGTACTATGGCTACACCTTC.

The CDR3 DNA reads as TGTGCCAGCAGCTCTATCAGCGGGAGGGGCCATTTCTTC. This gives the protein CASSSISGRGHFF. The V call is TRBV9, the J call TRBJ2-1; 10 nucleotides match TRBD2. V trimming: 4 bases; J trimming: 16 bases; junction bases outside the gene matches: 11. CDR1 and CDR2 from the germline V gene are SGDLS and YYNGEE. This CDR3 comprises 13 residues. The whole variable domain, remainder taken from reference TRBV9 and TRBJ2-1, is DSGVTQTPKHLITATGQRVTLRCSPRSGDLSVYWYQQSLDQGLQFLIQYYNGEERAKGNILERFSAQQFPDLHSELNLSSLELGDSALYFCASSSISGRGHFFGPGTRLTVL.